The clone carrying this T cell receptor (beta chain) has more than one count but fewer than ten. Its antigen is not identified. cDNA synthesis used the whole RNA isolate, giving expressed TCRB sequences. Produced via immunoSEQ multiplex PCR; TCRdb's table is partial and in-frame only. The sample shows some 190,000 clones, 7.8% of them seen only once. These data originate in a study of beta chain features in type 1 diabetes. Study-wide findings and caveats: The naive, central memory and Treg TCRB repertoires looked more alike in patients than they did in healthy donors. All four CD4+ subsets of Type 1 diabetes patients contained TCRB CDR3s that were moderately but significantly shorter. A pattern of fewer insertions and more deletions at VDJ junctions was seen in type 1 diabetes patients.

Sequenced: central memory CD4+ T cells from blood. This clonotype was obtained from a woman aged 40-49 years with type 1 diabetes.

The CDR3 sequence is CASSLGGTGGLVQYF. CDR3 DNA: TGTGCCAGCAGTTTAGGGGGGACAGGGGGCCTTGTGCAGTACTTC. The gene calls are TRBV28 and TRBJ2-7; 12 nucleotides match TRBD1. J gave up 9 bases and V 2 bases, and 8 bases lay outside the gene matches. Looked up from germline, CDR1 is MDHEN and CDR2 is SYDVKM. This CDR3 region has 15 residues.